The TCR beta chain described here comes from a study of vaccination effects on CD4 cells after COVID-19. Remarks on this clone: Its specificity is not known.

V shed 5 bases and J 4 bases; nucleotides not matched to a gene: 14. The CDR3 is 17 amino acids. Germline V gene sequence: CDR1 LNHNV, CDR2 YYDKDF (reference sequence). General observations from the study: Healthy vaccinees' vaccine-induced clones included only 1 of 255 cross-reacting with common cold coronaviruses.

Culture lasted over 9 days before CD4+ T cell isolation. It was two doses of either the BNT162b2 or mRNA-1273 vaccine that participants received. Among the vaccine recipients, none had a prior SARS-CoV-2 infection, and nucleocapsid antibodies were negative. On days 3 and 7, fresh IL-2 medium replaced half the medium. TCRdb's copy holds only in-frame clones and misses some; the assay was immunoSEQ multiplex PCR. The repertoire holds fewer than 75,000 clones, with about 81% as singletons. The V call is TRBV15, the J call TRBJ1-2, with 9 bases that match TRBD1. The clonotype comes from a human donor who received a COVID-19 vaccine. Material: CD4+ T cells from PBMCs cultured without peptide, obtained after COVID-19 vaccination. The chain's CDR3 is CATSAGTRDRDIYGYTF. The CDR3, as DNA: TGTGCCACCAGCGCAGGGACCCGGGACAGGGACATCTATGGCTACACCTTC. Filled out from reference TRBV15 and TRBJ1-2, the complete variable domain reads DAMVIQNPRYQVTQFGKPVTLSCSQTLNHNVMYWYQQKSSQAPKLLFHYYDKDFNNEADTPDNFQSRRPNTSFCFLDIRSPGLGDTAMYLCATSAGTRDRDIYGYTFGSGTRLTVV.